This T cell receptor beta chain was captured in a study of shared clonotypes between healthy human individuals. This clone was seen a few times. Profiling relied on immunoSEQ multiplex PCR, and the TCRdb table lists in-frame clones only, not all of them. The table has around 1 million clones, about three quarters seen once. A CD45RA-negative memory subset and a CD45RA+ naive subset were separated from the CD4+ cells. V lost 3 bases, J lost 7 bases, and 10 bases lay in between. CDR1 and CDR2 (germline): ENHRY, SYGVKD. The CDR3 covers 13 residues. This TCR was sampled from a man younger than 35 in good health. The sequenced sample was memory CD4+ T cells sorted from blood. The subset is: CD45RA-negative fraction. This chain links TRBV10-3 with TRBJ2-1; D is undetermined. This CDR3 reads CAISDGLGNEQFF. In nucleotides, the CDR3 is TGTGCCATCAGTGACGGGCTAGGGAATGAGCAGTTCTTC.